The 11 T cell receptor beta chains listed next were all sequenced from one sample in a study of blood T cell repertoires in COVID-19. The assay was immunoSEQ multiplex PCR, and TCRdb's table has in-frame clones only and misses some. The profile shows approximately 89,000 clones, 85% of them singletons. The specimen sequenced was peripheral blood. Receptor source: a woman in her sixties or seventies with acute or convalescent COVID-19.

CDR3 in amino acids: CASSWTGRQPQHF. CDR3 nucleotide sequence: TGTGCCAGCAGTTGGACAGGGCGACAGCCCCAGCATTTT. V is TRBV27 and J is TRBJ1-5, with 8 bases matching TRBD1. Germline assignment: CDR1 MNHEY and CDR2 SMNVEV (reference sequence). The junction had 3 bases not matched to a gene; V was cut back by 4 bases and J by 7 bases. The CDR3 has 13 amino acids.

This chain connects TRBV2 to TRBJ2-7, with 8 bases matching TRBD1. CDR1 and CDR2 from the germline V gene are SNHLY and FYNNEI. The CDR3 has 14 residues. V trimming: 1 base; J trimming: 3 bases; junction bases outside the gene matches: 2. CDR3 nucleotides: TGTGCCAGCAGTGAAGTTGGGACAGGCTACGAGCAGTACGTC. As protein: CASSEVGTGYEQYV.

The chain carries TRBV19 and TRBJ1-1, with D hard to call. CDR1 and CDR2 (germline): LNHDA, SQIVND (reference sequence). The CDR3 has 13 amino acids. V lost 6 bases and J lost 4, with 12 bases in between. The CDR3 reads CASREVRGTEAFF. In nucleotides, the CDR3 is TGTGCCAGTAGGGAGGTACGGGGCACTGAAGCTTTCTTT. Full variable domain (remainder filled in from reference TRBV19 and TRBJ1-1): DGGITQSPKYLFRKEGQNVTLSCEQNLNHDAMYWYRQDPGQGLRLIYYSQIVNDFQKGDIAEGYSVSREKKESFPLTVTSAQKNPTAFYLCASREVRGTEAFFGQGTRLTVV.

J is TRBJ2-3 and V is TRBV19; 8 bases map to TRBD2. Per germline, CDR1 LNHDA and CDR2 SQIVND (reference sequence). The CDR3 spans 16 residues. V lost 3 bases to trimming and J lost 2 bases; unmatched junction nucleotides: 7. The chain's CDR3 is CASSISTSGHTDTQYF. CDR3 bases: TGTGCCAGTAGTATCTCTACTAGCGGACACACAGATACGCAGTATTTT.

V is TRBV5-1 and J is TRBJ2-5, with a tentative D call TRBD1 (5 bases). The CDR3 contains 14 residues. V dropped 1 base and J dropped 1 base, with 8 bases sitting between them. Germline-derived CDR1 and CDR2 are SGHRS and YFSETQ. CDR3 DNA: TGCGCCAGCAGCTTGTCTCAGGGCCAAGAGACCCAGTACTTC. As protein: CASSLSQGQETQYF.

This clone was counted between two and nine times. The CDR3, as DNA: TGTGCCAGCAAGGCGGGGGATTCACCCCTCCACTTT. This sequence encodes CASKAGDSPLHF. The rearrangement joins TRBV6-6 to TRBJ1-6; a possible D gene is TRBD1 (5 bases). The CDR3 runs to 12 residues. Germline CDR1 reads MNHNY; CDR2 reads SVGAGI (reference sequence). V was clipped by 7 bases and J by 8 bases, with 9 bases between them.

V gene TRBV10-3 combines with J gene TRBJ1-1; unclear D gene. From germline, CDR1 is ENHRY and CDR2 SYGVKD. The V end was cut by 2 bases, the J end by 3 bases, with 10 bases between. This CDR3 has 14 residues. CDR3 nucleotide sequence: TGTGCCATCAGTGAGAGGTCAGGCGACACTGAAGCTTTCTTT. Protein product: CAISERSGDTEAFF.

This clone came up once. The rearrangement uses TRBV5-4 and TRBJ1-3; a possible D gene is TRBD1 (6 bases). From germline, CDR1 is SGHNT and CDR2 YYREEE (reference sequence). The CDR3 has 13 amino acids. Between the trimmed V and J ends, which lost 3 bases and 3 bases, there was a span of 7 bases. CDR3 bases: TGTGCCAGCAGCTCACAGGGTGGAAACACCATATATTTT. It is translated as CASSSQGGNTIYF.

The rearrangement uses TRBV4-1 and TRBJ2-4, with D possibly TRBD1 on 6 matching bases. The CDR3 length is 15 residues. Between the trimmed V and J ends, which lost 1 base and 4 bases, there was a span of 11 bases. Per the germline V gene, CDR1 is MGHRA and CDR2 is YSYEKL. CDR3 protein: CASSQGFGQKNIQYF. CDR3 coding DNA: TGCGCCAGCAGCCAAGGGTTCGGACAGAAAAACATTCAGTACTTC.

V usage is TRBV15 and J usage is TRBJ2-1; 10 nucleotides line up with TRBD2. J lost 3 bases, V lost 2 bases, and 7 bases had no gene match. The CDR3 consists of 17 residues. Germline lookup yields CDR1 LNHNV and CDR2 YYDKDF (reference sequence). CDR3 residues: CATSRRKAGGDYNEQFF. The CDR3, as DNA: TGTGCCACCAGCAGACGTAAAGCGGGAGGGGACTACAATGAGCAGTTCTTC.

This rearrangement joins TRBV6-5 to TRBJ1-2; D is unresolved. CDR1 and CDR2 from the germline V gene are MNHEY and SVGAGI. V gave up 8 bases and J gave up 2 bases, with 9 bases separating them. The CDR3 is made up of 12 amino acids. The CDR3 here is CASGQTNYGYTF. The CDR3 DNA reads as TGTGCCAGCGGCCAGACAAACTATGGCTACACCTTC.